Presented here are 23 T cell receptor beta chains from one specimen sequenced in a study of T cells in Graves' hyperthyroidism and ophthalmopathy. Amplified regions were TCR beta CDR3 sequences from RNA transcripts. HTBI primers drove first-round RT-PCR of the TCR CDR3. Via MiXCR, TCRdb re-called the multiplex PCR reads, giving one row per CDR3 protein. The data hold hundreds of thousands of distinct CDR3 sequences, with 30% to 40% observed a single time. Sequencing was performed on blood. Receptors were obtained from a woman in her forties with Graves' hyperthyroidism.

The chain recombines TRBV7-2 with TRBJ1-5; TRBD1 aligns across 8 bases. Germline CDR1 SGHTA, CDR2 FQGNSA. CDR3 length: 18 residues. Trimming removed 1 base from V and 0 bases from J; junction bases left unmatched: 8. CDR3 sequence: CASSLVGDRPSSNQPQHF. For the CDR3, the DNA is TGTGCCAGCAGCTTAGTGGGGGACAGGCCCTCTAGCAATCAGCCCCAGCATTTT.

The rearrangement joins TRBV18 to TRBJ2-7; 7 nucleotides match TRBD1. Trimming cost V 3 bases and J 5 bases; bases outside gene matches: 1. CDR1 and CDR2 from the germline V gene are KGHSH and LQKENI. The length of the CDR3 is 12 residues. This chain's CDR3 is CASSPDRHEQYF. The CDR3 DNA sequence: TGTGCCAGCTCACCGGACAGGCACGAGCAGTACTTC.

This clonotype has ten or more counts. V gene TRBV6-6 combines with J gene TRBJ1-6; no firm D call. CDR3 size: 12 residues. V was clipped by 5 bases and J by 8 bases, with 7 bases between them. CDR1 and CDR2 (germline): MNHNY, SVGAGI (reference sequence). The CDR3 nucleotides read TGTGCCAGCAGTGGTGAGGATTCACCCCTCCACTTT. Translating it yields CASSGEDSPLHF.

V usage is TRBV10-3 and J usage is TRBJ2-2, with TRBD2 matching 7 bases. Trimming cost V 5 bases and J 2 bases; bases outside gene matches: 8. The CDR3 covers 16 residues. Germline loops: CDR1 ENHRY, CDR2 SYGVKD. CDR3 residues: CAISYVGGSNTGELFF. Here the CDR3 DNA reads TGTGCCATCAGTTACGTCGGGGGGTCTAACACCGGGGAGCTGTTTTTT.

The V gene is TRBV19, the J gene TRBJ1-5; D perhaps matches TRBD1 (6 bases). The CDR3 sequence is 15 residues long. V was trimmed by 5 bases and J by 2 bases, leaving 13 bases between them. Germline assignment: CDR1 LNHDA and CDR2 SQIVND (reference sequence). The CDR3, as DNA: TGTGCCAGTAGTCCGGGGGGCCTAGGCAATCAGCCCCAGCATTTT. Protein sequence: CASSPGGLGNQPQHF.

V and J are TRBV7-3 and TRBJ1-5; D may be TRBD1 (6 bases). CDR1 is SGHTA and CDR2 is FQGTGA in the germline V gene. Trimming stripped 11 bases from V and 4 bases from J, with 18 bases between. The CDR3 consists of 14 residues. The CDR3 region has the DNA TGTGCCTGGGCCTCGACAGGTGTAAATCAGCCCCAGCATTTT. Its protein is CAWASTGVNQPQHF.

The chain carries TRBV10-3 and TRBJ2-6; possibly TRBD2 for D (5 bases). Germline loops: CDR1 ENHRY, CDR2 SYGVKD. With 7 bases removed from V and 2 bases from J, the gap between germline ends came to 9 bases. CDR3 length: 14 amino acids. The CDR3 sequence: CAITPGTGANVLTF. In DNA form, the CDR3 reads TGTGCCATCACTCCCGGGACTGGGGCCAACGTCCTGACTTTC.

This clonotype occurred a few times. The J gene is TRBJ2-7, the V gene TRBV4-3; D is unclear. Per germline, CDR1 LGHNA and CDR2 YSLEER. CDR3 length: 13 residues. Trimming shortened V by 3 bases and J by 4 bases, and 10 bases separated the two germline ends. CDR3 amino acids: CASSHTVAYEQYF. The CDR3 DNA reads as TGCGCCAGCAGCCACACCGTAGCTTACGAGCAGTACTTC.

This clonotype was detected only a few times. The chain employs TRBV4-3 and TRBJ1-5; TRBD1 is a possible D gene (6 bases). This CDR3 is built from 15 residues. Per germline, CDR1 LGHNA and CDR2 YSLEER. V dropped 6 bases and J dropped 2 bases, with 14 bases sitting between them. CDR3: CASRYRETGNQPQHF. CDR3 sequence (DNA): TGCGCCAGCAGGTACAGGGAGACGGGCAATCAGCCCCAGCATTTT.

Worth noting for this clonotype: An end of the junction differs from the germline gene, which may be a read error. The gene calls are TRBV7-9 and TRBJ2-7; 7 nucleotides align to TRBD2. CDR3 length equals 16 residues. CDR1 is SEHNR and CDR2 is FQNEAQ in the germline V gene (reference sequence). The CDR3 DNA reads TGCGCCAGCAGCCAAGAAAGGGCAGGGAGGGGTTACGAGCAGTACTTC. This codes for CASSQERAGRGYEQYF.

The chain employs TRBV6-1 and TRBJ2-2; 8 bases match TRBD1. The J segment lost 6 bases and the V segment lost 5 bases, leaving 5 bases of the junction unmatched. Germline CDR1 reads MNHNS; CDR2 reads SASEGT. The CDR3 consists of 14 residues. CDR3 sequence reads: CASSPMTGAGELFF. CDR3 DNA sequence: TGTGCCAGCAGTCCCATGACAGGGGCCGGGGAGCTGTTTTTT.

This clonotype came up many times. V usage is TRBV20-1 and J usage is TRBJ1-6; D gene unclear. The V end was cut by 6 bases, the J end by 7 bases, with 16 bases between. The germline gives CDR1 DFQATT, CDR2 SNEGSKA (reference sequence). The CDR3 spans 14 residues. The CDR3: CSAPVVGENSPLHF. Here the CDR3 DNA reads TGCAGTGCCCCAGTTGTTGGTGAGAATTCACCCCTCCACTTT.

This clonotype was detected once. This chain links TRBV6-6 with TRBJ1-3; possible D gene TRBD1, 6 bases. Trimming stripped 5 bases from V and 7 bases from J, with 12 bases between. In germline, CDR1 is MNHNY, CDR2 SVGAGI (reference sequence). The CDR3 loop spans 13 amino acids. CDR3 sequence (DNA): TGTGCCAGCAGTCTTGGACAGAGTAACACCATATATTTT. Amino acid sequence: CASSLGQSNTIYF.

V gene TRBV12-3 or TRBV12-4 combines with J gene TRBJ2-5; 10 positions match TRBD2. The V and J ends lost 4 bases and 7 bases, in that order; junction bases with no gene match: 9. The CDR3 is made up of 15 amino acids. The CDR3 loop is CASSSAGLALGTQYF. The CDR3 region has the DNA TGTGCCAGCAGTTCGGCGGGACTAGCGTTGGGGACCCAGTACTTC.

The V and J genes are TRBV5-1 and TRBJ2-3; TRBD1 might be the D (6 bases). CDR1 and CDR2 (germline): SGHRS, YFSETQ. There are 15 residues in the CDR3. V lost 0 bases and J 4 bases, leaving 12 bases between the germline ends. In DNA form, the CDR3 reads TGCGCCAGCAGCTTGGAACAGGGAAGCGCAGATACGCAGTATTTT. Translation: CASSLEQGSADTQYF. Together with reference TRBV5-1 and TRBJ2-3, the CDR3 gives the full variable domain: KAGVTQTPRYLIKTRGQQVTLSCSPISGHRSVSWYQQTPGQGLQFLFEYFSETQRNKGNFPGRFSGRQFSNSRSEMNVSTLELGDSALYLCASSLEQGSADTQYFGPGTRLTVL.

The V and J genes are TRBV7-9 and TRBJ2-5; D is unresolved. This CDR3 has 13 residues. V gave up 6 bases and J gave up 0 bases, with 8 bases separating them. CDR1 SEHNR and CDR2 FQNEAQ come from the germline V gene (reference sequence). The CDR3 region is CASSLTYQETQYF. The CDR3 DNA is TGTGCCAGCAGTTTGACGTACCAAGAGACCCAGTACTTC.

The chain has TRBV3-1 and TRBJ1-6; weak D call: TRBD1 (5 bases). CDR3 size: 15 residues. The V and J ends lost 1 base and 9 bases respectively, with 13 bases between them. Per germline, CDR1 LGHDT and CDR2 YNNKEL (reference sequence). In nucleotides, the CDR3 is TGTGCCAGCAGCCAAGGGCAGGGTGGTAGTTCACCCCTCCACTTT. Protein sequence: CASSQGQGGSSPLHF.

To note about this clonotype: A much larger clone sits a single nucleotide away, making a read error possible. CDR3 loop: CSVEEGARAEALF. For the CDR3, the DNA is TGCAGCGTTGAAGAGGGGGCGAGGGCTGAAGCTCTCTTT. The chain carries TRBV29-1 and TRBJ1-1, with TRBD1 as a possible D gene (6 bases). Germline-derived CDR1 and CDR2 are SQVTM and ANQGSEA. CDR3 length: 13 residues.

Notes on this clonotype: A clone one base away is much larger, so this may be a read error. The chain is built from TRBV12-5 and TRBJ2-5; 10 nucleotides align to TRBD1. The CDR3 contains 14 residues. From germline, CDR1 is LGHNT and CDR2 FRNRAP. With V trimmed by 11 bases and J by 5 bases, 11 bases remained unmatched. CDR3 sequence: CASAPGTGVETQYF. The CDR3 DNA is TGTGCTTCTGCACCCGGGACAGGGGTGGAGACCCAGTACTTC.

Worth noting for this clonotype: A much larger clonotype is one base distant, so this may be a read error. As the CDR3 is not closed by the conserved phenylalanine or tryptophan, this likely results from a read error. The chain couples TRBV11-2 to TRBJ1-1; D uncertain. CDR3 size: 14 residues. With 2 bases removed from V and 0 bases from J, the gap between germline ends came to 7 bases. Germline V gene data show CDR1 as SGHAT and CDR2 as FQNNGV. The CDR3 coding sequence is TGTGCCAGCAGCTTATTCCGGCTGAACACTGAAGCTTTCCTT. This codes for CASSLFRLNTEAFL.

Only a few counts were recorded for this clonotype. This may come from a read error, since a much larger clone is one base off. Since no conserved phenylalanine or tryptophan closes the CDR3, a read error is the likely cause. The CDR3 nucleotides are TGTGCCAGTACAGGGATTGTGGCTAACTATGGCTACACCCTC. Its translation is CASTGIVANYGYTL. The rearrangement joins TRBV2 to TRBJ1-2, with a possible D match to TRBD1 (6 bases). Between the trimmed V and J ends, which lost 9 bases and 0 bases, there was a span of 14 bases. From germline, CDR1 is SNHLY and CDR2 FYNNEI. CDR3 size: 14 residues.

This clonotype was seen ten or more times. The CDR3: CASSPSPNTEAFF. The CDR3 bases are TGTGCCAGCAGCCCCTCCCCGAACACTGAAGCTTTCTTT. The J gene is TRBJ1-1, the V gene TRBV12-3 or TRBV12-4; unclear D gene. The CDR3 is 13 amino acids. The V and J ends lost 6 bases and 1 base respectively, with 9 bases between them.

A remark on this clonotype: Mismatch with germline at one junction end may stem from a read error. The chain employs TRBV10-3 and TRBJ1-1; TRBD1 aligns across 9 bases. This CDR3 region has 17 residues. Germline lookup yields CDR1 ENHRY and CDR2 SYGVKD. The DNA for the CDR3 is TGTGCCAGCAGTTACTTGGGGACAGGGCCAATTAACACTGAAGCTTTCTTT. As protein: CASSYLGTGPINTEAFF.